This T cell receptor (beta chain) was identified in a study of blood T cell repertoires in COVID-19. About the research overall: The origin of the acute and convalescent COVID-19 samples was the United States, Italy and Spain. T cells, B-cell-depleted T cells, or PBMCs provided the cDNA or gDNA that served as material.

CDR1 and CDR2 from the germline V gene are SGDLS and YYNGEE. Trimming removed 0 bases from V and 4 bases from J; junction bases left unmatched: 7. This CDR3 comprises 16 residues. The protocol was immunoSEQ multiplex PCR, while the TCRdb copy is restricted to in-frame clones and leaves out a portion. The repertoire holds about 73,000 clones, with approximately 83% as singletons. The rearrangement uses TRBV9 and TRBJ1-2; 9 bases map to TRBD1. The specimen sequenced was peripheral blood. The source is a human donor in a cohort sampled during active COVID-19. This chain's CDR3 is CASSVAPTGGTYGYTF. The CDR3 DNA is TGTGCCAGCAGCGTAGCCCCGACAGGGGGAACCTATGGCTACACCTTC.